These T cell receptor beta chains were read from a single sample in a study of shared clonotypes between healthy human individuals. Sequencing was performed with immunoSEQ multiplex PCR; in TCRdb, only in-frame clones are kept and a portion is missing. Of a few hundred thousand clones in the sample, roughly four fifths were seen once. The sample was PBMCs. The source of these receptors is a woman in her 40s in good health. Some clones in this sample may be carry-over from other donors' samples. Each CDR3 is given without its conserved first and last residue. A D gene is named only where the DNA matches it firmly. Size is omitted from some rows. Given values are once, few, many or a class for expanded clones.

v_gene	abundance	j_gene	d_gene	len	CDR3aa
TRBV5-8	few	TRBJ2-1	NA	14	ASRPRQGGRYNEQF
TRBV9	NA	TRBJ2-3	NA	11	ASSVDVGDTQY
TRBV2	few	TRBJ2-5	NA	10	ASSDIAETQY
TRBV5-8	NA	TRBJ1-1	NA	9	ASSLVSEAF
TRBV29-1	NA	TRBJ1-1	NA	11	SADGAGDTEAF
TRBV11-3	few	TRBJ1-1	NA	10	ASSLAGTEAF
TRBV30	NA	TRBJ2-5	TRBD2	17	AWSVRVFLAGEGQETQY
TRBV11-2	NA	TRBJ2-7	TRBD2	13	ASSLLAGGRGEQY
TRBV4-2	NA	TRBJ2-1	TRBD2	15	ASSQETGLAGGVEQF
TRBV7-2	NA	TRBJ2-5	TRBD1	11	ASSFDREETQY